This TCR beta chain is from a study of shared clonotypes between healthy human individuals. Sequencing was performed with immunoSEQ multiplex PCR; in TCRdb, only in-frame clones are kept and a portion is missing. The sample lists approximately 1,500,000 clones, nearly 99% seen once, with roughly 0.4% in the top ten. In germline, CDR1 is SGHRS, CDR2 YFSETQ. J lost 3 bases, V lost 4 bases, and 7 bases had no gene match. The CDR3 sequence is 14 residues long. The V and J genes are TRBV5-1 and TRBJ2-7; 7 nucleotides line up with TRBD1. Source material: naive CD4+ T cells sorted from blood. Stated subset: CD45RA+ positively selected. This clonotype originated in a young man in good health. As DNA, the CDR3 is TGCGCCAGCAGCCCCCCGGGACAGAACTACGAGCAGTACTTC. This translates into CASSPPGQNYEQYF.